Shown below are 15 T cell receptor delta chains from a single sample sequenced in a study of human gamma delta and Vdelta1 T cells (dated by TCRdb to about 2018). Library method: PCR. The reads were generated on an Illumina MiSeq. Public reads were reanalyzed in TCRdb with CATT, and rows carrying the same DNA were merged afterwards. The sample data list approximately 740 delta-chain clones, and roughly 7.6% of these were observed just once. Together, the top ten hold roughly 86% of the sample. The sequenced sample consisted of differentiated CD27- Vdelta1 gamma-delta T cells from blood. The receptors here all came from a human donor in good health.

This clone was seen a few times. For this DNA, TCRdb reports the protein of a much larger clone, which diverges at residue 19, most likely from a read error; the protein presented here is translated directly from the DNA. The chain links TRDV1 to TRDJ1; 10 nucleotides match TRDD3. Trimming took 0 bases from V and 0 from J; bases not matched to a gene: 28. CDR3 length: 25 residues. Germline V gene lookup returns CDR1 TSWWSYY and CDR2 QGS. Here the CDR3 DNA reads TGTGCTCTTGGGGAACTAGTCTTCGTCGGAGCGGCCCGTACTGGGGGATTGTATCACACCGATAAACTCATCTTT. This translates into CALGELVFVGAARTGGLYHTDKLIF.

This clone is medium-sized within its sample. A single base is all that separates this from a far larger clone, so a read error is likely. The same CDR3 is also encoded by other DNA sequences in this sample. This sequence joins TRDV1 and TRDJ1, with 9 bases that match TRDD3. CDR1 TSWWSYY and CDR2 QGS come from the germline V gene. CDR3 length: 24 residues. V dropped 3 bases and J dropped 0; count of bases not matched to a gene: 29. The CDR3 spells CALGESLPLPGYWGTYSYTDKLIF. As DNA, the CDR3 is TGTGCTCTTGGGGAGTCCCTCCCCCTTCCGGGCTACTGGGGGACTTACTCTTACACCGATAAACTCATCTTT.

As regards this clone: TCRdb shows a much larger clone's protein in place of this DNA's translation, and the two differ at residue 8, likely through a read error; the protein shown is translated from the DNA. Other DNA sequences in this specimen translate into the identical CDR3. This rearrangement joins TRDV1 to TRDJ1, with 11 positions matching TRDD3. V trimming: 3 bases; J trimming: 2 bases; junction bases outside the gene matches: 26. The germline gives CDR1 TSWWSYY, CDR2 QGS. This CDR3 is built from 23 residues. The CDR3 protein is CALGDAGQPTVGGYAVVTDKLIF. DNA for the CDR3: TGTGCTCTTGGGGACGCGGGTCAGCCTACCGTTGGGGGATACGCCGTTGTGACCGATAAACTCATCTTT.

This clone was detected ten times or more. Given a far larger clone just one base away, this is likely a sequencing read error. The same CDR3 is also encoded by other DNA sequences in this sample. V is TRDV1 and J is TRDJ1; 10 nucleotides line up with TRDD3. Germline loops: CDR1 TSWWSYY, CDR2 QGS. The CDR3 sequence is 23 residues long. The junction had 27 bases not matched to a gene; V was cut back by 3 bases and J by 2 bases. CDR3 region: CALGDAGHPTVGGYAVVTDKLIF. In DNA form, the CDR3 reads TGTGCTCTTGGGGACGCGGGTCATCCTACCGTCGGGGGATACGCCGTTGTGACCGATAAACTCATCTTT.

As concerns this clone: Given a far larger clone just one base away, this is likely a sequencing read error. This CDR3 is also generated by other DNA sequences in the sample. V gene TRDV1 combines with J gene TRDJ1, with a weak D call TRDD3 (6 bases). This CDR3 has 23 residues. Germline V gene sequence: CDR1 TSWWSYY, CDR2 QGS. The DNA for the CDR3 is TGTGCTCTTGGGGAACTTCCCAGAGGCTACCGGTTCTGGGGATCGTGGGGCACCGATAAGCTCATCTTT. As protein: CALGELPRGYRFWGSWGTDKLIF.

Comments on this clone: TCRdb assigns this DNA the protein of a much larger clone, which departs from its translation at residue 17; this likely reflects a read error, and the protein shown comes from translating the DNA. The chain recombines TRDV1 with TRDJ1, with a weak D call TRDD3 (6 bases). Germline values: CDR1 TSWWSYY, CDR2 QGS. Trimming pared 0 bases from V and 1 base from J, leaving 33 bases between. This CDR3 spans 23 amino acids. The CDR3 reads CALGELPRGYRFWGSWATDKLIF. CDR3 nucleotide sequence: TGTGCTCTTGGGGAACTTCCCAGAGGCTACCGGTTCTGGGGATCGTGGGCCACCGATAAACTCATCTTT.

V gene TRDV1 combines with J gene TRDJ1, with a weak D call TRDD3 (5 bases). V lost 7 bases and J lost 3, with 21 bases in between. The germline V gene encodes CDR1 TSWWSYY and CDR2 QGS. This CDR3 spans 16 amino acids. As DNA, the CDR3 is TGTGCTCTTGTTCTTACTTGGGGACACTACCCCGATAAACTCATCTTT. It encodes CALVLTWGHYPDKLIF.

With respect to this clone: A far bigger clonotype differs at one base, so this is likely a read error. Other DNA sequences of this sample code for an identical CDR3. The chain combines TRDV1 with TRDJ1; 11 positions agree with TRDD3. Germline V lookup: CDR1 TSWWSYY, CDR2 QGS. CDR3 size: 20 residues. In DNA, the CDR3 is TGTGCTCTTGGGGAACTCACGCCTCCGTACTGGGGGATATACACAGATAAACTCATCTTT. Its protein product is CALGELTPPYWGIYTDKLIF.

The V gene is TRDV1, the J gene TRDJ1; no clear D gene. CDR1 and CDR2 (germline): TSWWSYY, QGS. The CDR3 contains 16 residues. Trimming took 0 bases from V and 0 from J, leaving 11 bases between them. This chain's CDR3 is CALGELPLTYTDKLIF. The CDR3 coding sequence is TGTGCTCTTGGGGAACTACCTTTAACGTACACCGATAAACTCATCTTT.

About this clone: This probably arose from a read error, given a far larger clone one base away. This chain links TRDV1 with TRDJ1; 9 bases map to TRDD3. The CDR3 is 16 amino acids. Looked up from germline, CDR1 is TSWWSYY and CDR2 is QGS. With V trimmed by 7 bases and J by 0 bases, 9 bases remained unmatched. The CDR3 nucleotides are TGTGCTCTTGCTAGTACTGGGGGACACTACACCGATAAACTCATCTTT. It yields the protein CALASTGGHYTDKLIF.

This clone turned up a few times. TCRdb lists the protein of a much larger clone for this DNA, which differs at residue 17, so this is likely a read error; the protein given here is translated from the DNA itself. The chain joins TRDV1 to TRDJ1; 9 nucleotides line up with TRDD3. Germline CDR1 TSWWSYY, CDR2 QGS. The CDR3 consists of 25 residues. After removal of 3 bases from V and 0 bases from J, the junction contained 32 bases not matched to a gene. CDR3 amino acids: CALGEAASFLAFLLGDFPNTDKLIF. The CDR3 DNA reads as TGTGCTCTTGGGGAGGCCGCATCCTTCCTCGCTTTTTTACTGGGGGACTTCCCCAACACCGATAAACTCATCTTT.

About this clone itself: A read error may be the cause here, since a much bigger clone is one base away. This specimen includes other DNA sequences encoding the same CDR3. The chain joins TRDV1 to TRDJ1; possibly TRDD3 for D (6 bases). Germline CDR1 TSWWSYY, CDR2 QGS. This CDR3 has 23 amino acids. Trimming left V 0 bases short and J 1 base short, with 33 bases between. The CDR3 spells CALGELPRGYRFWGSLGTDKLIF. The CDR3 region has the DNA TGTGCTCTTGGGGAACTTCCCAGAGGCTACCGGTTCTGGGGATCGTTGGGCACCGATAAACTCATCTTT.

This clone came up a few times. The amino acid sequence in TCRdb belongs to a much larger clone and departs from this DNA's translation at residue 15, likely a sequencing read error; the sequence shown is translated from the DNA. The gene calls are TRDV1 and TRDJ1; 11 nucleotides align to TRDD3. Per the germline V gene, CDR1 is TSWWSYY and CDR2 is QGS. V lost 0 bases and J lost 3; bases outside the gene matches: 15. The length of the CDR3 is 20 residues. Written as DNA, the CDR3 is TGTGCTCTTGGGGAACTCACGCCTCCGTACTGGGGGATATACGCCGATAAACTCATCTTT. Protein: CALGELTPPYWGIYADKLIF.

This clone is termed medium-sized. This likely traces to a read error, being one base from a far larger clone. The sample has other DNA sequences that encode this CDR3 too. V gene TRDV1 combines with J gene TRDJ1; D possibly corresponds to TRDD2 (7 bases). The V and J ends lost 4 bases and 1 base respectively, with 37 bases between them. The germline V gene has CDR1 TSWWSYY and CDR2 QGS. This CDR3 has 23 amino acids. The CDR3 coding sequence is TGTGCTCTTGGGGTCTTTACCTTCCTTCCGACGTCTATTTACTTGGGGGTCACCGATAAACTCATCTTT. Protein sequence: CALGVFTFLPTSIYLGVTDKLIF.

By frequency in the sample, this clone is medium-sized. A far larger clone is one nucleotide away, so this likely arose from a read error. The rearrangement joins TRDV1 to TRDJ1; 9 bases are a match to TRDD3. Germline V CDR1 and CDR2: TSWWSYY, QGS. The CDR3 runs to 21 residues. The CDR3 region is CALGESSLRTWGIWDTDKLTF. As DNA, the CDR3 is TGTGCTCTTGGGGAATCCTCCCTCCGGACGTGGGGGATATGGGACACCGATAAACTCACCTTT.